The rows below give T cell receptor beta chains drawn from one sample of a study of cytomegalovirus exposure and HLA in healthy donors. TCRdb keeps only in-frame clones here, not all; method: immunoSEQ multiplex PCR. Counted here are under 250,000 clones, 75% to 90% occurring once; the ten biggest clones make up roughly 5.7%. The sample comprised PBMCs. The receptors were sampled from a woman aged 18-29 years in good health and CMV-seronegative. Each CDR3 is given with its conserved first and last residue. A D gene is named only where the DNA matches it firmly. A row's size may be missing; if present it is once, few, many or a size class.

CDR3nt	CDR3aa	v_gene	j_gene	abundance	d_gene
TGCAGCGTTGTCTTTCGGGGAGGCACCGGGGAGCTGTTTTTT	CSVVFRGGTGELFF	TRBV29-1	TRBJ2-2	.	.
TGTGCCAGCAGTCTACCGGTCCCTGCCAAAAACATTCAGTACTTC	CASSLPVPAKNIQYF	TRBV6-1	TRBJ2-4	.	.
TGTGCCAGCTCACTGACGGCCTCCTACGAGCAGTACTTC	CASSLTASYEQYF	TRBV18	TRBJ2-7	.	.
TGTGCCAGCAAGGACAGTCATAATTCACCCCTCCACTTT	CASKDSHNSPLHF	TRBV25-1	TRBJ1-6	.	.
TGTGCCAGCTCACGGGAGACAGGGACTAATTCACCCCTCCACTTT	CASSRETGTNSPLHF	TRBV18	TRBJ1-6	few	TRBD1
TGTGCCAGCAGCTTTCGGCCCGGGGGGACGGGACCCTACGAGCAGTACTTC	CASSFRPGGTGPYEQYF	TRBV11-2	TRBJ2-7	.	TRBD2
TGTGCCTGGAGTCCATTCAGGGAGACCCAGTACTTC	CAWSPFRETQYF	TRBV30	TRBJ2-5	once	.
TGTGCCAGCAGCTTATTTCTGGCTGGGGTGGGAGACTATGGCTACACCTTC	CASSLFLAGVGDYGYTF	TRBV11-2	TRBJ1-2	.	.
TGTGCCTGGAGTATGGACAGCAATCAGCCCCAGCATTTT	CAWSMDSNQPQHF	TRBV30	TRBJ1-5	few	.
TGCGCCAGCAGCTTGGCCGATGCCGGGAGCACAGATACGCAGTATTTT	CASSLADAGSTDTQYF	TRBV5-1	TRBJ2-3	.	.
TGTGCCTGGACTTGGGCAGGGGGAGGCTACACCTTC	CAWTWAGGGYTF	TRBV30	TRBJ1-2	.	TRBD1
TGCAGTGCGGTTTCCCAGGAGACCCAGTACTTC	CSAVSQETQYF	TRBV20-1	TRBJ2-5	.	.
TGCGCCAGCAGTGGGGGTGCGTACAATGAGCAGTTCTTC	CASSGGAYNEQFF	TRBV10-1	TRBJ2-1	.	.
TGTGCCAGCAGCTGGCCAGGGCAGGTTCCCTACGAGCAGTACTTC	CASSWPGQVPYEQYF	TRBV7-9	TRBJ2-7	.	.
TGTGCCAGCAGTTCCCTTGGGGCCGCTGGCTACACCTTC	CASSSLGAAGYTF	TRBV7-3	TRBJ1-2	.	.
TGTGCCAGCAGTTTCATGGGGGCCTCTGGAAACACCATATATTTT	CASSFMGASGNTIYF	TRBV28	TRBJ1-3	.	.
TGTGCCAGCAGCCAAAAGTATAGGGGCTCATTTCACAATGAGCAGTTCTTC	CASSQKYRGSFHNEQFF	TRBV14	TRBJ2-1	.	.
TGCGCCAGCAGCTTGGCTCGGGGCCTGGTCTTC	CASSLARGLVF	TRBV5-1	TRBJ2-1	.	.
TGCAGCGTCGCAGGCAACTCTGGAAACACCATATATTTT	CSVAGNSGNTIYF	TRBV29-1	TRBJ1-3	.	.
TGTGCCAGCAGCCCGGGACTAGCGGGTCCGGATGAGCAGTTCTTC	CASSPGLAGPDEQFF	TRBV6-5	TRBJ2-1	.	TRBD2
TGCGCCAGCAGCTTGGAGGGATCCAACACCGGGGAGCTGTTTTTT	CASSLEGSNTGELFF	TRBV5-1	TRBJ2-2	.	.
TGTGCCAGCAGCCTAAGTCATCAGGGCACTGAAGCTTTCTTT	CASSLSHQGTEAFF	TRBV9	TRBJ1-1	once	.
TGTGCCAGCAGCTTAGTAGGGGACAGGGGGCGGGAGCAGTACTTC	CASSLVGDRGREQYF	TRBV7-2	TRBJ2-7	.	TRBD1
TGTGCCAGCAGTTACTCCCCACAGGGAACCCATGGCTACACCTTC	CASSYSPQGTHGYTF	TRBV6-5	TRBJ1-2	.	.
TGCAGCGTTGAGCCCCTTGACACCGATCATGAGACCCAGTACTTC	CSVEPLDTDHETQYF	TRBV29-1	TRBJ2-5	.	.
TGTGCCAGCAGCGCCGGACAGGCGCACGATGGTGGCTACACCTTC	CASSAGQAHDGGYTF	TRBV7-9	TRBJ1-2	.	TRBD1
TGTGCCAGCAGCGTAACCCAGGGCTATGGCTACACCTTC	CASSVTQGYGYTF	TRBV9	TRBJ1-2	.	.
TGTGCCAGCAGTGAATTAGGGGCCGACGAGCAGTACTTC	CASSELGADEQYF	TRBV2	TRBJ2-7	.	.
TGTGCTAGTGGTTCACAGGGCGCGGACACCATATATTTT	CASGSQGADTIYF	TRBV12-5	TRBJ1-3	.	.
TGTGCCAGCAGCCCAGTAGTACCGGGGGTAAAAGAGACCCAGTACTTC	CASSPVVPGVKETQYF	TRBV7-6	TRBJ2-5	once	.
TGCGCCAGCAGCCCACTTGGGGGGGGCAATCAGCCCCAGCATTTT	CASSPLGGGNQPQHF	TRBV5-1	TRBJ1-5	.	.
TGTGCCAGCAGTTTGCTCGACAGGACCGACGAGCAGTACTTC	CASSLLDRTDEQYF	TRBV27	TRBJ2-7	.	.
TGTGCCAGCAGTTTGGGGGACATCGTCTATGGCTACACCTTC	CASSLGDIVYGYTF	TRBV28	TRBJ1-2	.	.
TGCGCCAGCAGCTTGGCGTTGGACAGGGGGAAACTGAACATTCAGTACTTC	CASSLALDRGKLNIQYF	TRBV5-1	TRBJ2-4	.	TRBD1
TGTGCCAGCAGTGAATTTGGGGGCCTGACTGAAGCTTTCTTT	CASSEFGGLTEAFF	TRBV2	TRBJ1-1	few	.
TGTGCCAGCAGCTTGTCAGGGGGCTTAGCCAAAAACATTCAGTACTTC	CASSLSGGLAKNIQYF	TRBV5-6	TRBJ2-4	.	TRBD1
TGCGCCAGCCGTCCGGGTGATGGGTCAGATACGCAGTATTTT	CASRPGDGSDTQYF	TRBV5-1	TRBJ2-3	.	.
TGTGCCAGCAGCTTCCGACAGGGTCAAATGGTAGCTTTCTTT	CASSFRQGQMVAFF	TRBV5-6	TRBJ1-1	.	TRBD1
TGTGCCAGGACGACGAGGGGGGGCTACACAGATACGCAGTATTTT	CARTTRGGYTDTQYF	TRBV7-8	TRBJ2-3	.	.
TGTGCCAGCAGCGTTGATAGCTCCTATAATTCACCCCTCCACTTT	CASSVDSSYNSPLHF	TRBV9	TRBJ1-6	.	.
TGTGCCAGCAGGGAGGGGGTGTACGGCACAGATACGCAGTATTTT	CASREGVYGTDTQYF	TRBV6-5	TRBJ2-3	few	.
TGTGCCAGCAGTACCGATCGGGGACAGGCCCGCTACGAGCAGTACTTC	CASSTDRGQARYEQYF	TRBV6-6	TRBJ2-7	many	TRBD1
TGCGCCAGCAGGACAGGGCCCATGAACACTGAAGCTTTCTTT	CASRTGPMNTEAFF	TRBV4-1	TRBJ1-1	.	TRBD1
TGTGCCAGCAGTTACTCTGCCGGGGTGATCACTGAAGCTTTCTTT	CASSYSAGVITEAFF	TRBV6-5	TRBJ1-1	.	.
TGTGCCAGTAAAGACAGGCGAGCGAACACCGGGGAGCTGTTTTTT	CASKDRRANTGELFF	TRBV19	TRBJ2-2	.	.
TGTGCCAGCAGCTTGGCTCTAACGGACAATGAGCAGTTCTTC	CASSLALTDNEQFF	TRBV5-6	TRBJ2-1	.	.
TGTGCCAGCAGTACAGGGGGGGGGTACAATGAGCAGTTCTTC	CASSTGGGYNEQFF	TRBV6-5	TRBJ2-1	.	.